Below, 13 T cell receptor beta chains from the same sample are listed, as sequenced in a study of T cell repertoires in cytomegalovirus infection. TCRdb processed the reads anew with MiXCR; each CDR3 protein has one entry. This repertoire shows about 600,000 distinct CDR3 sequences, roughly a quarter found once; its top ten account for under 8.5%. The sample consisted of CD8+ T cells from PBMCs. These receptors came from a human donor in good health (CMV status not recorded). Some clones in this sample may be carry-over from other donors' samples.

The rearrangement joins TRBV15 to TRBJ2-1, with no clear D. Germline values: CDR1 LNHNV, CDR2 YYDKDF (reference sequence). V was shortened by 5 bases and J by 7 bases, with 12 bases between the two germline ends. The CDR3 consists of 13 residues. Here the CDR3 DNA reads TGTGCCACCAGCCTTAAGATAGTTAATGAGCAGTTCTTC. Amino acids: CATSLKIVNEQFF.

Turning to this clonotype: This sequence may be a read error, since a much larger clone differs from it by one base. The V and J genes are TRBV12-3 or TRBV12-4 and TRBJ2-1; D uncertain. CDR3 length equals 15 residues. As DNA, the CDR3 is TGTGCCAACAGTACTTACAGAGATACCTACAATGAGCAGTTCTTC. This codes for CANSTYRDTYNEQFF.

The chain links TRBV2 to TRBJ2-1; 12 nucleotides align to TRBD2. The CDR3 spans 16 residues. The junction had 4 bases not matched to a gene; V was cut back by 6 bases and J by 1 base. CDR1 is SNHLY, CDR2 FYNNEI, per germline. This CDR3 is CASRPGTSGSYNEQFF. The CDR3 nucleotides are TGTGCCAGCAGACCCGGGACTAGCGGGTCCTACAATGAGCAGTTCTTC.

This clonotype was seen at least ten times. The rearrangement links TRBV7-6 to TRBJ2-2, with D possibly being TRBD1 or TRBD2 (5 bases each). Germline V gene sequence: CDR1 SGHVS, CDR2 FNYEAQ. V lost 1 base, J lost 5 bases, and 11 bases lay in between. The CDR3 is 15 residues long. The CDR3 spells CASSLEAEGTGELFF. In DNA form, the CDR3 reads TGTGCCAGCAGCTTAGAGGCCGAGGGGACCGGGGAGCTGTTTTTT.

This clonotype was found a few times. The chain employs TRBV6-1 and TRBJ1-2; 7 bases fit TRBD1. CDR3 length: 14 amino acids. CDR1 and CDR2 from the germline V gene are MNHNS and SASEGT. After removal of 8 bases from V and 0 bases from J, the junction contained 6 bases not matched to a gene. The CDR3 region is CASRIRGANYGYTF. CDR3 DNA sequence: TGTGCCAGCCGAATCAGGGGGGCTAACTATGGCTACACCTTC.

The chain joins TRBV13 to TRBJ2-5; D not resolved. Germline V CDR1 and CDR2: PRHDT, FYEKMQ (reference sequence). The V end was cut by 4 bases, the J end by 6 bases, with 12 bases between. The CDR3 consists of 13 residues. The CDR3: CASSSAEEKTQYF. For the CDR3, the DNA is TGTGCCAGCAGCTCGGCCGAGGAGAAGACCCAGTACTTC.

CDR3 nucleotides: TGCAGCGTCCTTCTCAGGGATGGCTACACCTTC. This encodes CSVLLRDGYTF. This chain links TRBV29-1 with TRBJ1-2, with D maybe TRBD1 (5 bases). The CDR3 consists of 11 residues. Germline V gene data show CDR1 as SQVTM and CDR2 as ANQGSEA. With 6 bases removed from V and 6 bases from J, the gap between germline ends came to 11 bases.

The rearrangement uses TRBV11-2 and TRBJ2-3, with D possibly being TRBD2 (7 bases). In germline, CDR1 is SGHAT, CDR2 FQNNGV. There are 15 residues in the CDR3. V dropped 2 bases and J dropped 2 bases, with 11 bases sitting between them. CDR3 DNA: TGTGCCAGCAGCTTATGGGAGGGGGACACAGATACGCAGTATTTT. Translating gives CASSLWEGDTDTQYF.

The chain employs TRBV7-9 and TRBJ1-4, with D hard to call. CDR1 and CDR2 from the germline V gene are SEHNR and FQNEAQ (reference sequence). Between the trimmed V and J ends, which lost 1 base and 0 bases, there was a span of 15 bases. CDR3 length equals 18 residues. The DNA for the CDR3 is TGTGCCAGCAGCTTAGAAGGCACCAACTTAGCAACTAATGAAAAACTGTTTTTT. Translating gives CASSLEGTNLATNEKLFF.

This chain uses TRBV28 with TRBJ1-6; a possible D gene is TRBD1 (5 bases). This CDR3 contains 14 residues. Trimming pared 1 base from V and 10 bases from J, leaving 11 bases between. The V gene's germline CDR1 is MDHEN and CDR2 SYDVKM. The CDR3 region is CASSLSQGYSPLHF. The CDR3 region has the DNA TGTGCCAGCAGTTTATCGCAGGGATACTCACCCCTCCACTTT.

The V call is TRBV20-1, the J call TRBJ2-2, with D unclear. Between the trimmed V and J ends, which lost 2 bases and 4 bases, there was a span of 11 bases. Germline V gene sequence: CDR1 DFQATT, CDR2 SNEGSKA (reference sequence). The CDR3 length is 14 residues. The CDR3 is CSARISRATGELFF. CDR3 DNA: TGCAGTGCTAGAATTAGTAGAGCCACCGGGGAGCTGTTTTTT.

CDR3 nucleotide sequence: TGTGCCAGCAGTTACTCGGGGACAGGGGGCTACGAGGATCAGCCCCAGCATTTT. It translates to CASSYSGTGGYEDQPQHF. This chain joins TRBV6-2 or TRBV6-3 and TRBJ1-5, with TRBD1 identical over 12 bases. CDR1 and CDR2 from the germline V gene are MNHEY and SVGEGT. The CDR3 has 18 amino acids. V gave up 0 bases and J gave up 5 bases; unmatched junction bases: 8.

The sample holds many counts of this clonotype. This chain links TRBV7-2 with TRBJ1-1; D not resolved. V shed 4 bases and J shed 1 base, with 7 bases lying between them. Germline V gives CDR1 SGHTA, CDR2 FQGNSA. This CDR3 is 13 amino acids long. The chain's CDR3 is CASSYLGNTEAFF. In nucleotides, the CDR3 is TGTGCCAGCAGCTATCTTGGGAACACTGAAGCTTTCTTT.